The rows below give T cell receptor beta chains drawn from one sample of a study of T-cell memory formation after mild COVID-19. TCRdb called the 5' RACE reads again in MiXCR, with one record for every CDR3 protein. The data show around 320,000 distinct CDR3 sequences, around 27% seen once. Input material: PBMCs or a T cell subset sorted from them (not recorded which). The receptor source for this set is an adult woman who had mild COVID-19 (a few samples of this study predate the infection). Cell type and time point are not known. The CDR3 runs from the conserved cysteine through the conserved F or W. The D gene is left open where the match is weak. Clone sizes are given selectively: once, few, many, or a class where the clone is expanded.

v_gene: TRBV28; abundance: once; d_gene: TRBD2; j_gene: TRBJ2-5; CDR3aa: CASSSLAGGFRETQYF; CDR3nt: TGTGCCAGCAGTTCTCTAGCGGGGGGGTTCCGGGAGACCCAGTACTTC
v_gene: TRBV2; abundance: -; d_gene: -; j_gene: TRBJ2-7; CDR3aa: CASSEDAQRDYEQYF; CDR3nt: TGTGCCAGCAGTGAAGACGCCCAGAGGGACTACGAGCAGTACTTC
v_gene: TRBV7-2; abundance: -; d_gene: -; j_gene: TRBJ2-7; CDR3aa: CASSLAQTSEQYF; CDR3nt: TGTGCCAGCAGCTTAGCGCAAACCTCAGAGCAGTACTTC
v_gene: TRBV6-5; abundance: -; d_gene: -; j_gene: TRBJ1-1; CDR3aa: CAGTRSGTPNTEAFF; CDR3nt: TGTGCCGGCACAAGATCCGGGACACCGAACACTGAAGCTTTCTTT
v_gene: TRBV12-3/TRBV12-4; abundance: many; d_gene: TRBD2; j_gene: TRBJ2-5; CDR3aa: CASSPSGGETQYF; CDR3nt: TGTGCCAGCAGTCCTAGCGGGGGTGAGACCCAGTACTTC
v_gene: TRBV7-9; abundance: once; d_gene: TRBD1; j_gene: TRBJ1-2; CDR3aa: CASSLGMDRADGYTF; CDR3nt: TGTGCCAGCAGCTTAGGAATGGACAGGGCGGATGGCTACACCTTC
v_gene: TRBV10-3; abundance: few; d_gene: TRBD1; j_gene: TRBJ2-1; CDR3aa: CAISVPTGSNEQFF; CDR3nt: TGTGCCATCAGTGTTCCGACAGGGTCCAATGAGCAGTTCTTC
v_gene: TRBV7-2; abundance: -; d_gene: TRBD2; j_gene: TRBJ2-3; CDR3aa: CASSPGLAGVNTQYF; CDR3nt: TGTGCCAGCAGCCCGGGACTAGCGGGAGTAAATACGCAGTATTTT
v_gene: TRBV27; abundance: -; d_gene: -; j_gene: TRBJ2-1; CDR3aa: CASSPRVRRGGDEQFF; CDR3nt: TGTGCCAGCAGCCCCCGGGTCCGGAGGGGAGGCGATGAGCAGTTCTTC
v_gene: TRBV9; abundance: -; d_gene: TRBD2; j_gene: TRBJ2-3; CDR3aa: CASSPSLAGGWSDTQYF; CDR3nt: TGTGCCAGCAGCCCATCACTAGCGGGGGGGTGGTCAGATACGCAGTATTTT
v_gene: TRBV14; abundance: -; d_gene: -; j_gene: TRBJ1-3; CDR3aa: CASSQDPIIPGGTGNTIYF; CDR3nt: TGTGCCAGCAGCCAAGACCCCATCATTCCGGGAGGGACTGGAAACACCATATATTTT
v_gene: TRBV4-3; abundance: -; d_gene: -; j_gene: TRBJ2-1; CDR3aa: CASSQDPASLNEQFF; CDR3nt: TGCGCCAGCAGCCAAGATCCGGCTAGCTTGAATGAGCAGTTCTTC
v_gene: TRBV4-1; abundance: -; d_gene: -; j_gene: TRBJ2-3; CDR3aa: CASSQGRPSTDTQYF; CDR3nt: TGCGCCAGCAGCCAGGGGCGCCCTAGCACAGATACGCAGTATTTT
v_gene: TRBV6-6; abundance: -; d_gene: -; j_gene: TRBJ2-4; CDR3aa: CASAQRGIQYF; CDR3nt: TGTGCCAGCGCCCAGCGAGGCATTCAGTACTTC
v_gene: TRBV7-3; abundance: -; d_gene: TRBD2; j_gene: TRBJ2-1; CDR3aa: CASSATSGGADEQFF; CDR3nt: TGTGCCAGCAGCGCGACTAGCGGGGGGGCTGATGAGCAGTTCTTC